Below are 15 T cell receptor beta chains sequenced from a single sample in a study of long-term antiretroviral therapy in people with HIV. The run of the v3.0 immunoSEQ assay was at survey level. The protocol was immunoSEQ multiplex PCR, while the TCRdb copy is restricted to in-frame clones and leaves out a portion. Here the sample spans nearly 50,000 clones, 84% being singletons. The specimen comprised unsorted PBMCs, sampled 0.8 years after starting antiretroviral therapy. The origin of the receptors is a woman under 30 with HIV.

The CDR3 sequence: CASSIVGDGAYEQYF. DNA of the CDR3: TGTGCCAGTAGTATAGTCGGGGACGGGGCCTACGAGCAGTACTTC. The chain uses TRBV19 and TRBJ2-7; D is tentatively TRBD1 or TRBD2 (5 bases each). V was shortened by 1 base and J by 2 bases, with 12 bases between the two germline ends. The CDR3 consists of 15 residues. Germline CDR1 and CDR2: LNHDA and SQIVND (reference sequence).

The V gene is TRBV7-8, the J gene TRBJ2-1; 11 bases match TRBD2. The V gene's germline CDR1 is SGHVS and CDR2 FQNEAQ. With V trimmed by 4 bases and J by 7 bases, 9 bases remained unmatched. The CDR3 has 16 amino acids. In DNA form, the CDR3 reads TGTGCCAGCAGCTCCCGACTAGCGGGATTAAATAATGAGCAGTTCTTC. Translation gives CASSSRLAGLNNEQFF.

The chain carries TRBV4-3 and TRBJ2-1, with D possibly matching TRBD2 (6 bases). Germline V gives CDR1 LGHNA, CDR2 YSLEER. This CDR3 contains 17 residues. Trimming left V 1 base short and J 2 bases short, with 15 bases between. The CDR3 region is CASSQGARTTTYNEQFF. CDR3 in DNA: TGCGCCAGCAGCCAAGGGGCCAGGACTACAACCTACAATGAGCAGTTCTTC.

The rearrangement links TRBV9 to TRBJ1-1; tentative D call: TRBD1 (6 bases). Per germline, CDR1 SGDLS and CDR2 YYNGEE. With 3 bases removed from V and 4 bases from J, the gap between germline ends came to 16 bases. There are 15 residues in the CDR3. CDR3 DNA: TGTGCCAGCAGCGCCGTAGGTAGGGGGAGCACTGAAGCTTTCTTT. Translated: CASSAVGRGSTEAFF. Using reference TRBV9 and TRBJ1-1 for the parts outside the CDR3, the full variable domain is DSGVTQTPKHLITATGQRVTLRCSPRSGDLSVYWYQQSLDQGLQFLIQYYNGEERAKGNILERFSAQQFPDLHSELNLSSLELGDSALYFCASSAVGRGSTEAFFGQGTRLTVV.

CDR3 nucleotide sequence: TGTGCCAGCAGCGAAAACACTGAAGCTTTCTTT. This translates into CASSENTEAFF. The gene calls are TRBV7-8 and TRBJ1-1; D call uncertain. Germline lookup yields CDR1 SGHVS and CDR2 FQNEAQ. V dropped 5 bases and J dropped 2 bases, with 3 bases sitting between them. CDR3 length: 11 residues. Drawing the rest from reference TRBV7-8 and TRBJ1-1, the complete variable domain is GAGVSQSPRYKVAKRGQDVALRCDPISGHVSLFWYQQALGQGPEFLTYFQNEAQLDKSGLPSDRFFAERPEGSVSTLKIQRTQQEDSAVYLCASSENTEAFFGQGTRLTVV.

This clone has more than one count but fewer than ten. The chain links TRBV27 to TRBJ2-2; D is unclear. The V gene's germline CDR1 is MNHEY and CDR2 SMNVEV (reference sequence). The V end was cut by 5 bases, the J end by 2 bases, with 9 bases between. The CDR3 is 14 amino acids. The CDR3 DNA reads TGTGCCAGCAGTAACTACAAAAACACCGGGGAGCTGTTTTTT. Translated, it gives CASSNYKNTGELFF.

This clone was found once. The chain carries TRBV9 and TRBJ1-4, with a tentative D call TRBD1 (5 bases). Germline values: CDR1 SGDLS, CDR2 YYNGEE. Trimming pared 2 bases from V and 5 bases from J, leaving 13 bases between. The CDR3 extends over 15 amino acids. This CDR3 reads CASSVSARGNEKLFF. Here the CDR3 DNA reads TGTGCCAGCAGCGTCAGCGCCCGGGGGAATGAAAAACTGTTTTTT.

The rearrangement links TRBV9 to TRBJ1-1; D call uncertain. CDR1 SGDLS and CDR2 YYNGEE come from the germline V gene. The CDR3 consists of 12 residues. V was trimmed by 3 bases and J by 4 bases, leaving 7 bases between them. The CDR3, as DNA: TGTGCCAGCAGCGCCTCTGGCACTGAAGCTTTCTTT. This gives the protein CASSASGTEAFF.

The chain joins TRBV27 to TRBJ2-3; D perhaps matches TRBD2 (5 bases). This CDR3 contains 13 residues. Germline CDR1 reads MNHEY; CDR2 reads SMNVEV (reference sequence). V gave up 10 bases and J gave up 4 bases, with 15 bases separating them. CDR3 sequence: CATVGEGSDTQYF. CDR3 nucleotides: TGTGCCACCGTCGGGGAAGGATCAGATACGCAGTATTTT.

CDR3 sequence reads: CASSEGRGVSTDTQYF. The DNA of the CDR3 is TGTGCCAGCAGTGAAGGGAGAGGGGTTAGCACAGATACGCAGTATTTT. The rearrangement links TRBV6-1 to TRBJ2-3; the D gene could be TRBD1 or TRBD2 (5 bases each). Trimming removed 1 base at V and 0 bases at J, with 11 bases between. Germline CDR1 and CDR2: MNHNS and SASEGT. The CDR3 is made up of 16 amino acids.

The chain has TRBV5-1 and TRBJ2-2, with unresolved D. V gave up 6 bases and J gave up 4 bases, with 16 bases separating them. Germline V lookup: CDR1 SGHRS, CDR2 YFSETQ. The length of the CDR3 is 15 residues. This CDR3 is CASIPGWSSTGELFF. The CDR3 coding sequence is TGCGCCAGCATCCCCGGTTGGTCTAGCACCGGGGAGCTGTTTTTT.

The chain is built from TRBV19 and TRBJ2-6; 8 bases match TRBD1. Unmatched junction bases numbered 4, after V lost 3 bases and J lost 0 bases. The CDR3 spans 17 residues. CDR1 and CDR2 from the germline V gene are LNHDA and SQIVND (reference sequence). The CDR3 spells CASSMRDRHSGANVLTF. CDR3 coding DNA: TGTGCCAGTAGTATGCGGGACAGGCACTCTGGGGCCAACGTCCTGACTTTC.

The chain uses TRBV11-2 and TRBJ2-7; the D gene is possibly TRBD1 (8 bases). Looked up from germline, CDR1 is SGHAT and CDR2 is FQNNGV. V gave up 1 base and J gave up 0 bases, with 22 bases separating them. CDR3 length equals 19 residues. In nucleotides, the CDR3 is TGTGCCAGCAGCTTAGGAAGGACAGGGAGAAGCGGGGTCTCCTACGAGCAGTACTTC. Protein sequence: CASSLGRTGRSGVSYEQYF.

The rearrangement joins TRBV14 to TRBJ1-2; a weak D match, TRBD1 (5 bases). The CDR3 runs to 17 residues. Trimming pared 2 bases from V and 2 bases from J, leaving 18 bases between. Germline V gene data show CDR1 as SGHDN and CDR2 as FVKESK. CDR3 sequence reads: CASSQKGVTPWNYGYTF. The CDR3 DNA reads as TGTGCCAGCAGCCAAAAAGGGGTGACACCATGGAACTATGGCTACACCTTC. The entire variable domain, with the rest obtained from reference TRBV14 and TRBJ1-2, is as follows: EAGVTQFPSHSVIEKGQTVTLRCDPISGHDNLYWYRRVMGKEIKFLLHFVKESKQDESGMPNNRFLAERTGGTYSTLKVQPAELEDSGVYFCASSQKGVTPWNYGYTFGSGTRLTVV.

In this sample, this clone turned up once. The V gene is TRBV19, the J gene TRBJ1-2; D is unclear. The CDR3 contains 13 residues. Trimming took off 3 bases at V and 4 bases at J, with 9 bases between the two ends. The germline CDR1 and CDR2 sequences are LNHDA and SQIVND (reference sequence). The DNA for the CDR3 is TGTGCCAGTAGTATCGCGCCAGTCTATGGCTACACCTTC. Its protein is CASSIAPVYGYTF.